This TCR beta chain emerged from a study of blood T cell repertoires in COVID-19. Study-level information: The origin of the acute and convalescent COVID-19 samples was the United States, Italy and Spain.

As handled by the study authors: How many nucleated cells were present was estimated from reference gene primer amplification. Profiled with immunoSEQ multiplex PCR; TCRdb holds only in-frame clones, not every one. V and J calls and clone size are given by that table; D and trimming were obtained from the DNA. Of some 180,000 clones in the sample, roughly 79% were seen once. The Seattle site enrolled patients during active infection and followed them longitudinally. Germline V CDR1 and CDR2: LNHDA, SQIVND (reference sequence). This CDR3 is built from 11 residues. The germline V and J ends were trimmed by 3 bases and 8 bases, with 4 bases remaining between them.

This chain uses TRBV19 with TRBJ1-4; no firm D call. This TCR derives from a woman aged 40 to 49 with COVID-19, enrolled during active disease. Sequenced input: peripheral blood. CDR3 DNA: TGTGCCAGTAGTATTCAGGAAAAACTGTTTTTT. It codes for CASSIQEKLFF.